This T cell receptor beta chain was obtained from a study of CD8+CD57+ T cells in acquired aplastic anemia. Study in general: Sorted CD4+ and CD8+ cells gave a mean 3.2 ug DNA, range about 0.19 to 27.4 ug.

An expansion of CD8+CD57+ cells by flow cytometry had been shown in patients chosen for sequencing. Profiling that covered TCR beta VDJ and CDR3 relied on genomic DNA as its template. One entry per CDR3 protein results from TCRdb running MiXCR on the reads. The data show 150,000 to 200,000 distinct CDR3 sequences, with around 63% seen just once and more than 40% held by the top ten. Sequencing was done on a sample of sorted CD4+, CD8+, or CD8+CD57+ T cells (not recorded which) from PBMCs. This clonotype originated in a human donor with aplastic anemia.

The CDR3 spells CASSYLENTEAFF. CDR3 DNA sequence: TGTGCCAGCAGTTACCTGGAGAACACTGAAGCTTTCTTT. This chain uses TRBV6-6 with TRBJ1-1; D is uncertain. In germline, CDR1 is MNHNY, CDR2 SVGAGI (reference sequence). This CDR3 has 13 residues. V lost 2 bases and J 1 base, leaving 5 bases between the germline ends.